This T cell receptor beta chain derives from a study of OX40 agonist ivuxolimab in advanced cancers. Study-wide background: Prior therapy, whether anti-PD-1, anti-PD-L1 or anti-CTLA-4, was allowed, and more than 35% had some.

The table came from immunoSEQ multiplex PCR; TCRdb's copy has only in-frame clones and leaves some out. In the table there are roughly 90,000 clones, around nine tenths of which are singletons. About this clone itself: The antigen is not known.

The CDR3 is made up of 16 amino acids. Trimming stripped 2 bases from V and 1 base from J, with 12 bases between. The V gene's germline CDR1 is SGHNT and CDR2 YYREEE (reference sequence). General observations from the study: The CD4+ and CD8+ T cells in the blood had expanded clonally by week 6 at 0.1 to 3.0 mg/kg.

The sequences come from CD4+ or CD8+ T cells sorted from blood, collected in a trial of the OX40 agonist ivuxolimab. The chain is built from TRBV5-4 and TRBJ2-2; D not certain. This clonotype originated in an adult with an advanced solid tumor such as melanoma, head and neck, liver or kidney cancer. The CDR3 protein is CASSLQRPLNTGELFF. CDR3 DNA sequence: TGTGCCAGCAGCTTACAACGGCCCCTGAACACCGGGGAGCTGTTTTTT.